This TCR beta chain was identified in a study of T cells in Graves' hyperthyroidism and ophthalmopathy. Study details: Staff took peripheral blood when the initial diagnosis was made, before any treatment began.

Researchers took RNA transcripts and amplified the TCR beta CDR3 regions from them. The HTBI primer set was used in a first-round RT-PCR of the TCR CDR3. From the multiplex PCR reads, TCRdb called clonotypes with MiXCR, one entry per CDR3 protein. The table shows hundreds of thousands of distinct CDR3 sequences, with 30% to 40% occurring only once. CDR1 and CDR2 from the germline V gene are DFQATT and SNEGSKA (reference sequence). This CDR3 comprises 12 residues. V lost 0 bases to trimming and J lost 3 bases, with 6 bases between them. For Graves' hyperthyroidism to be stable, ophthalmopathy could not progress within 18 months. Each 10 ml fresh peripheral blood draw supplied the PBMCs. This clonotype was counted at least ten times.

The TCR was taken from a woman aged 40 to 50 with Graves' hyperthyroidism. The chain links TRBV20-1 to TRBJ2-7; D is uncertain. The material sequenced was blood. The chain's CDR3 is CSARDNSYEQYF. CDR3 nucleotides: TGCAGTGCTAGAGATAACAGCTACGAGCAGTACTTC.